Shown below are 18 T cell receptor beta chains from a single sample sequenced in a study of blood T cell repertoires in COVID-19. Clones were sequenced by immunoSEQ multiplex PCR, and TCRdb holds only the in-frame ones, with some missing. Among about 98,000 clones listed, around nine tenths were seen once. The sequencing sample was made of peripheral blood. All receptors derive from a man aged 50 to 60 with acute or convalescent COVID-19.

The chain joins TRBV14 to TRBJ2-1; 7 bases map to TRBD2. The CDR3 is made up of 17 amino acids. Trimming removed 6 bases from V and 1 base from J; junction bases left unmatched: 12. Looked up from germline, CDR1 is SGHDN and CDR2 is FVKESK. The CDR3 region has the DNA TGTGCCAGCAGTACTTATAGAACTAGCGTTTCCTACAATGAGCAGTTCTTC. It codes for CASSTYRTSVSYNEQFF. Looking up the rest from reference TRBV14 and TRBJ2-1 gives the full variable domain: EAGVTQFPSHSVIEKGQTVTLRCDPISGHDNLYWYRRVMGKEIKFLLHFVKESKQDESGMPNNRFLAERTGGTYSTLKVQPAELEDSGVYFCASSTYRTSVSYNEQFFGPGTRLTVL.

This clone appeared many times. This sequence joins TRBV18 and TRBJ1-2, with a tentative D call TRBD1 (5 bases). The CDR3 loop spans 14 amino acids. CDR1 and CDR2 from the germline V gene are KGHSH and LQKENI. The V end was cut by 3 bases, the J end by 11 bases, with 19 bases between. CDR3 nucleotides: TGTGCCAGCTCACCGCCTGGGGGGAGTCATAGTTACACCTTC. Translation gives CASSPPGGSHSYTF.

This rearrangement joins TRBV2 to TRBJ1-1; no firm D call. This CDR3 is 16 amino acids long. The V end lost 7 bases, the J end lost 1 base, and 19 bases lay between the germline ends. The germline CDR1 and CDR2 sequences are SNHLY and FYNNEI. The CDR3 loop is CASTGYLIRSNTEAFF. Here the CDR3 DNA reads TGTGCCAGCACGGGTTACCTGATCCGGTCGAACACTGAAGCTTTCTTT.

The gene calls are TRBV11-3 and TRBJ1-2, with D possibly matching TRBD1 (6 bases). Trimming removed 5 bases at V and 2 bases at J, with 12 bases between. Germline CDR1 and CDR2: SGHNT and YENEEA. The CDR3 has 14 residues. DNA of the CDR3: TGTGCCAGCAGCGGGACATTCTCCAACTATGGCTACACCTTC. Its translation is CASSGTFSNYGYTF.

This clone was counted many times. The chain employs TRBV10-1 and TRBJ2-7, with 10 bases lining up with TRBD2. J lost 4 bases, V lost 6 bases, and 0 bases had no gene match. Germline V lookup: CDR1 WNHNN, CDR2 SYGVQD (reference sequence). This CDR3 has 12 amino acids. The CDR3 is CASRAGGYEQYF. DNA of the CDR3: TGCGCCAGCAGAGCGGGAGGGTACGAGCAGTACTTC.

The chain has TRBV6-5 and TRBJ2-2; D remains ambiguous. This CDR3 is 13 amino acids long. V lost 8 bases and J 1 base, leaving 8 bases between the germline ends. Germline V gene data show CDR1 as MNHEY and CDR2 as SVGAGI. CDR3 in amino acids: CASQSLNTGELFF. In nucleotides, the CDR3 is TGTGCCAGCCAGTCGTTGAACACCGGGGAGCTGTTTTTT.

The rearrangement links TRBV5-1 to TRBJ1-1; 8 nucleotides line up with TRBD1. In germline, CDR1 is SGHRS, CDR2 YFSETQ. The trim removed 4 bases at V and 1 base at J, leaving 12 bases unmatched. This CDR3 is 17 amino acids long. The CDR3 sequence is CASSPITTGDGNTEAFF. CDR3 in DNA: TGCGCCAGCAGCCCAATAACGACAGGGGATGGGAACACTGAAGCTTTCTTT.

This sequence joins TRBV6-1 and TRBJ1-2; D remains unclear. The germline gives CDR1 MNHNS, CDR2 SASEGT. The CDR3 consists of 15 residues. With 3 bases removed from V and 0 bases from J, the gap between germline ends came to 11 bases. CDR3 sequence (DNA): TGTGCCAGCAGTGAGAGGGCCCAAGCTAACTATGGCTACACCTTC. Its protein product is CASSERAQANYGYTF.

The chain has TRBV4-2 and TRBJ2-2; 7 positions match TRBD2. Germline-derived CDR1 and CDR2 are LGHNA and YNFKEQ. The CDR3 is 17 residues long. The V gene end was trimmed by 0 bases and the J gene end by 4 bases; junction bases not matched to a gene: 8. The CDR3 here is CASSQEGGLSATGELFF. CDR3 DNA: TGTGCCAGCAGCCAAGAGGGGGGGTTAAGTGCCACCGGGGAGCTGTTTTTT.

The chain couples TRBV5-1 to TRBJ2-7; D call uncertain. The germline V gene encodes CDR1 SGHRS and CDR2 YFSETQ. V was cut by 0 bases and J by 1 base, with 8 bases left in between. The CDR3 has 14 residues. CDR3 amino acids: CASSLELPSYEQYF. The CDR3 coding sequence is TGCGCCAGCAGCTTGGAACTACCTTCCTACGAGCAGTACTTC.

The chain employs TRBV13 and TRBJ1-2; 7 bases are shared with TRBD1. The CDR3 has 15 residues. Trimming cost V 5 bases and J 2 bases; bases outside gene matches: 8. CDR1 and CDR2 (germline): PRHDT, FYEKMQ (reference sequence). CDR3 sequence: CASSNRQGFNYGYTF. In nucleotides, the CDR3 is TGTGCCAGCAGCAACAGACAGGGATTCAACTATGGCTACACCTTC.

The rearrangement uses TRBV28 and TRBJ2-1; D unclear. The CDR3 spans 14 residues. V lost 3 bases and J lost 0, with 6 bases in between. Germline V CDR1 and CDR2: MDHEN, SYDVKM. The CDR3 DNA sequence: TGTGCCAGCAGTTTGACTGGCTCCTACAATGAGCAGTTCTTC. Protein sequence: CASSLTGSYNEQFF.

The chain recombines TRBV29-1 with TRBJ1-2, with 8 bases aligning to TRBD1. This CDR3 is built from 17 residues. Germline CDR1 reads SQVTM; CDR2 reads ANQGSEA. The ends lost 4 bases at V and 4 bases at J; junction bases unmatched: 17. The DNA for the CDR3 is TGCAGCGTTGTTACAGGGGGAACCGGTTTCGCGGGCTATGGCTACACCTTC. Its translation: CSVVTGGTGFAGYGYTF. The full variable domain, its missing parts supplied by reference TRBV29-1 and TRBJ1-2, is SAVISQKPSRDICQRGTSLTIQCQVDSQVTMMFWYRQQPGQSLTLIATANQGSEATYESGFVIDKFPISRPNLTFSTLTVSNMSPEDSSIYLCSVVTGGTGFAGYGYTFGSGTRLTVV.

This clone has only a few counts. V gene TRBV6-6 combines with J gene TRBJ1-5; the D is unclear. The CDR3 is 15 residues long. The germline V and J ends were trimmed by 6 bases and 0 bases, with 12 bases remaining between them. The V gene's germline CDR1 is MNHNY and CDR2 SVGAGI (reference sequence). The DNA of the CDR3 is TGTGCCAGCAGACAACAGCAACATAGCAATCAGCCCCAGCATTTT. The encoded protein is CASRQQQHSNQPQHF.

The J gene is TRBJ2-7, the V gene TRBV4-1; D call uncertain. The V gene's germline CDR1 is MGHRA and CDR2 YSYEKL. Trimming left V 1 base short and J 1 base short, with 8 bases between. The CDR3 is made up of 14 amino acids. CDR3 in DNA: TGCGCCAGCAGCCAAGGAGGTTTTTCCTACGAGCAGTACTTC. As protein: CASSQGGFSYEQYF.

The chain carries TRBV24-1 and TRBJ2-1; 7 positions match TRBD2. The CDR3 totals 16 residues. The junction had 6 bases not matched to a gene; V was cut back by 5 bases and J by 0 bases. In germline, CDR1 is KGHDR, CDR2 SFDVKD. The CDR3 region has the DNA TGTGCCACCAGTGCCTGGGCGGGAGTCTCCTACAATGAGCAGTTCTTC. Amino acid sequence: CATSAWAGVSYNEQFF.

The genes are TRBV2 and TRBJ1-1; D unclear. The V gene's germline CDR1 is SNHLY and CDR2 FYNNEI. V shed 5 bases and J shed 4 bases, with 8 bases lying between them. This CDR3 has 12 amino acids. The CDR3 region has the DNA TGTGCCAGCAGTTACCAGGTCACTGAAGCTTTCTTT. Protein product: CASSYQVTEAFF.

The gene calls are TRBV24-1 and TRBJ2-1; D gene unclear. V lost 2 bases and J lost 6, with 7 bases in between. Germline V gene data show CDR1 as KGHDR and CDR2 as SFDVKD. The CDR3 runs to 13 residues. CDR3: CATSDYNINEQFF. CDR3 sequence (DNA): TGTGCCACCAGTGATTACAACATCAATGAGCAGTTCTTC.